This entry describes one T cell receptor (beta chain). Its target antigen remains unknown. No base-level quality is on record; no much larger clone is a single base apart. The CDR3 regions of human TCRbeta chains were subjected to immunosequencing. The authors processed their data as follows. TCRs in the repertoires were matched against a reference library of SARS-CoV-2-specific TCRs that had been generated with the MIRA antigen-specificity platform. Breadth was defined as the fraction of unique TCRs that were SARS-CoV-2-associated, and depth was defined as the fraction of total T cells that were SARS-CoV-2-associated. Using the MIRA data, each spike-specific TCR was mapped to the spike region that the TCR reacts to and placed in a CD4 or CD8 class. Log10-transformed breadth and depth values were compared by one-way ANOVA with Sidak's multiple comparisons tests. Here the immuneACCESS table is served through TCRdb, limited to in-frame sequences with V and J called. Missing clones are a known gap in these copies; in checked studies unresolved V genes cover under half, and the rest lacks a known reason. The D gene and trimming were derived from the DNA, and the V and J assignments and clone size from that table. The sample table contains about 150,000 clones; only one count was recorded for over 80% of them. Roughly 3.8% of the sample is taken by the ten largest.

The time point label corresponds to: about 28 days (+/-7) after the second vaccine dose. AZD1222 recipients with second doses at about 4 weeks or about 12 weeks were pooled, because spike-specific TCR depth and breadth did not differ between schedules. Samples from vaccinated people were obtained from the UK trials COV001 and COV002, which included a single-blind randomized controlled phase 2/3 trial of AZD1222 (ChAdOx1 nCoV-19) in healthy adults. Trial participant PBMC samples were collected at day 0 and day 28 after the second dose for TCRbeta chain sequencing. Deletion took 1 base off V and 7 bases off J, with a span of 17 bases between the germline ends. The germline V gene provides CDR1 SGHVS and CDR2 FQNEAQ. The CDR3 goes from the cysteine to the phenylalanine over 15 residues. Of the read, only the CDR3 DNA is kept; its 45 bases are in frame from base 1. This record belongs to a study of T cell responses to AZD1222 COVID-19 vaccine (dated by TCRdb to the early 2020s). The study in broad terms: A total of about 230 trial participants underwent TCR sequencing, of whom some 210 received two doses of AZD1222 and about 26 received two doses of the MenACWY control vaccine. Trial participants were enrolled by age into 18-55, 56-69 and 70-plus year subgroups, with around 150, 28 and 57 TCR-sequenced participants respectively.

Study-level results and caveats: No day 14 peak-response samples were available, so repertoires were characterized only after the peak T cell response. Participants were mostly white British and included more females than males, and it was suggested by the authors that clonal diversity may have been underestimated. In the small 56-69-year group, the increase in depth fell short of significance, most likely because of low power. Conclusions about previously exposed vaccinees were limited because only six AZD1222 recipients were SARS-CoV-2 seropositive at baseline. Reportedly, close to half of the unique spike-specific TCRs recognized epitopes lying outside the regions that are mutated in the B.1.351 and B.1.1.7 variants. Spike-specific TCR breadth and depth rose significantly after two AZD1222 doses compared with day 0 and with MenACWY recipients. Vaccine-associated CD4 TCRs spanned the whole spike protein, with dominant responses in regions 160-218 and 743-854.

The receptor was isolated from an adult who received the AZD1222 COVID-19 vaccine. The source was peripheral blood, collected 28 days after the second AZD1222 dose. The chain employs TRBV7-8 and TRBJ2-7; perhaps TRBD2 is the D gene, with 6 bases matching. CDR3 region: CASSLVGGVAGEQYF. At the DNA level, the sequence is TGTGCCAGCAGCTTAGTGGGCGGAGTCGCGGGGGAGCAGTACTTC.